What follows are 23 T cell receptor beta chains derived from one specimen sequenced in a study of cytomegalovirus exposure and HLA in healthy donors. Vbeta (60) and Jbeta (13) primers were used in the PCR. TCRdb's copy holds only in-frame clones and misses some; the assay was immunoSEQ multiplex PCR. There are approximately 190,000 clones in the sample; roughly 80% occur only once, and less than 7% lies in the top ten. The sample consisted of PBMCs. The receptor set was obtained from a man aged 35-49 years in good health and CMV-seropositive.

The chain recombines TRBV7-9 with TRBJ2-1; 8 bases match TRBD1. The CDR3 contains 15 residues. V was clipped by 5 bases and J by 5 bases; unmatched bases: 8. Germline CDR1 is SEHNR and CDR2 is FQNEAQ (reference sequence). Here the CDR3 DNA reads TGTGCCAGCAGCCCTCGGACAGGGCGAGACAATGAGCAGTTCTTC. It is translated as CASSPRTGRDNEQFF.

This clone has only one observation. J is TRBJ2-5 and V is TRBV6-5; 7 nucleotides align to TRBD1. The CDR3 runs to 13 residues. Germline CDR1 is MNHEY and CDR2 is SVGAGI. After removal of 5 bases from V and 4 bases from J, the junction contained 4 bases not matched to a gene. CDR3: CASSKHRGETQYF. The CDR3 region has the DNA TGTGCCAGCAGTAAACACAGGGGAGAGACCCAGTACTTC.

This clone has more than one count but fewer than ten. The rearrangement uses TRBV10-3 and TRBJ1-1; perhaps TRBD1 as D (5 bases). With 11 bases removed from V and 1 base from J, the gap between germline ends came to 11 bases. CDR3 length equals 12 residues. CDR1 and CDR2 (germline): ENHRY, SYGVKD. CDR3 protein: CAVSQENTEAFF. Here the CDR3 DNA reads TGTGCCGTATCACAGGAGAACACTGAAGCTTTCTTT.

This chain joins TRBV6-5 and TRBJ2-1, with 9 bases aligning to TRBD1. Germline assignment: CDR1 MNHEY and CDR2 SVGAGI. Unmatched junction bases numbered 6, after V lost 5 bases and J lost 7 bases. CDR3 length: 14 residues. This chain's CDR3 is CASSLGTGLNEQFF. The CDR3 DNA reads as TGTGCCAGCAGTCTAGGGACAGGGTTGAATGAGCAGTTCTTC.

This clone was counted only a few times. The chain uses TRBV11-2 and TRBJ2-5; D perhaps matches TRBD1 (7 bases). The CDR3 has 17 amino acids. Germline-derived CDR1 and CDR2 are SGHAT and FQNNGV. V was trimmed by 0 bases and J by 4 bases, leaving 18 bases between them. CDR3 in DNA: TGTGCCAGCAGCTTAGATCAGAGGCGTCAGGGGGGAGAGACCCAGTACTTC. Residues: CASSLDQRRQGGETQYF.

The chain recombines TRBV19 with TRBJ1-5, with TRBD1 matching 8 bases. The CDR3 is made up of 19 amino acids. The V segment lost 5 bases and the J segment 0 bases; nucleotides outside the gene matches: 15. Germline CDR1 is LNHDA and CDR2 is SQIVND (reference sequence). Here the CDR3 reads CASSPIRDRSAHSNQPQHF. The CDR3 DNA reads TGTGCCAGTAGTCCTATTCGGGACAGGTCCGCTCATAGCAATCAGCCCCAGCATTTT.

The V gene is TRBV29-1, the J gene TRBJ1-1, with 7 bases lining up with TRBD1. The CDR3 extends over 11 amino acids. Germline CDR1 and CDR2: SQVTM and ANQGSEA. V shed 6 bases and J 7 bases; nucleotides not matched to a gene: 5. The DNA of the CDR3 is TGCAGCGTCGCCCAGGGGGTTGAAGCTTTCTTT. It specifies CSVAQGVEAFF.

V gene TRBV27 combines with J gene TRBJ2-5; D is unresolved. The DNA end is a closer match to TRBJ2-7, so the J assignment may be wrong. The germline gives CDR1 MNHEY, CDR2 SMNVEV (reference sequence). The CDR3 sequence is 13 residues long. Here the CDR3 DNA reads TGTGCCAGCAGCAACCGATGGGACTACGAGCAGTACTTC. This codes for CASSNRWDYEQYF.

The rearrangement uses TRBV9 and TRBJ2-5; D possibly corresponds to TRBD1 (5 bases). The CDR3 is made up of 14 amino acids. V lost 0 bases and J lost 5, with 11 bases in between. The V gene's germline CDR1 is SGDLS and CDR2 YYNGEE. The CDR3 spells CASSVDQGSETQYF. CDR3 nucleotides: TGTGCCAGCAGCGTAGACCAGGGTAGCGAGACCCAGTACTTC. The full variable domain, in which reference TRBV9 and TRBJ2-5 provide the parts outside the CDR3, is DSGVTQTPKHLITATGQRVTLRCSPRSGDLSVYWYQQSLDQGLQFLIQYYNGEERAKGNILERFSAQQFPDLHSELNLSSLELGDSALYFCASSVDQGSETQYFGPGTRLLVL.

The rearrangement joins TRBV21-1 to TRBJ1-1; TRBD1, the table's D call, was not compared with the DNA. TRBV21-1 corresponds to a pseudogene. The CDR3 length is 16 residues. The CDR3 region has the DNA TGTGCCAGCAGCAAAGGAACACCGGGACAGATGACTGAAGCTTTCTTT. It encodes CASSKGTPGQMTEAFF.

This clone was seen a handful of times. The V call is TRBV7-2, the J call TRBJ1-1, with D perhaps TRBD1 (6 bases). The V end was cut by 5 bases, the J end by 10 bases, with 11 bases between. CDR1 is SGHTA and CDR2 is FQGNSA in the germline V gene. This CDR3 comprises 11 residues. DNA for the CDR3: TGTGCCAGCAGCCCCGGGGGGCGAGCTTTCTTT. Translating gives CASSPGGRAFF.

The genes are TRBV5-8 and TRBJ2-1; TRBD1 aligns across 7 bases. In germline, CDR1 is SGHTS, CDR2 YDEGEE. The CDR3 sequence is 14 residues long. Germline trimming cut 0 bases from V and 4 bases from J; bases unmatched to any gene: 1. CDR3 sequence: CASSLDRGYNEQFF. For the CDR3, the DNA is TGTGCCAGCAGCTTGGACAGGGGATACAATGAGCAGTTCTTC.

The CDR3 loop is CASSLGLAASYEQYF. CDR3 nucleotide sequence: TGTGCCAGCAGCCTCGGACTAGCGGCCTCCTACGAGCAGTACTTC. V and J are TRBV14 and TRBJ2-5, with 10 nucleotides matching TRBD2. The end of the DNA aligns better with TRBJ2-7, so the J call may be wrong. Germline lookup yields CDR1 SGHDN and CDR2 FVKESK. This CDR3 spans 15 amino acids.

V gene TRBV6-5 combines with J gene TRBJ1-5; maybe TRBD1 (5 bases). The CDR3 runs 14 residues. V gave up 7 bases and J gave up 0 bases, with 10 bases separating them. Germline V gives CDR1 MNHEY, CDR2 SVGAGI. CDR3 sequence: CASTRRGSNQPQHF. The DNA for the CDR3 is TGTGCCAGCACGAGAAGGGGTAGCAATCAGCCCCAGCATTTT.

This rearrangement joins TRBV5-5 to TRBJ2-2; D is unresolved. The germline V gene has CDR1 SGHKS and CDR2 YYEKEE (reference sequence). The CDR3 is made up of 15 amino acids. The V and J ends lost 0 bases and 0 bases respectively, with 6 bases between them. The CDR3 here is CASSLVTTNTGELFF. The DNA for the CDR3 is TGTGCCAGCAGCTTGGTGACAACGAACACCGGGGAGCTGTTTTTT.

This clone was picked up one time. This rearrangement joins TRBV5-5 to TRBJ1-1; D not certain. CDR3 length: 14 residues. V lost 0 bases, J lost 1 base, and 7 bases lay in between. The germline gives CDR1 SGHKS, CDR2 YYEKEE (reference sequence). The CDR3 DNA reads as TGTGCCAGCAGCTTGGTAGACAAGAACACTGAAGCTTTCTTT. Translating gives CASSLVDKNTEAFF.

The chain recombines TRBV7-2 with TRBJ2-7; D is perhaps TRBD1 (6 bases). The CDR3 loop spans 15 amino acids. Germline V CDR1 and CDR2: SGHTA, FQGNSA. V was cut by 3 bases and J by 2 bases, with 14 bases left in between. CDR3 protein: CASSFGDTQTYEQYF. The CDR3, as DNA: TGTGCCAGCAGCTTTGGGGACACGCAAACCTACGAGCAGTACTTC.

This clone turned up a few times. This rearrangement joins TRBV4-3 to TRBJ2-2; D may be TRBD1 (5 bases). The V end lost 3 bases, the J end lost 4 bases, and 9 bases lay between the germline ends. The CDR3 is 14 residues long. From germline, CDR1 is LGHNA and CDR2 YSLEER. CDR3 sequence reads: CASSHYQGTGELFF. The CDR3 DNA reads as TGCGCCAGCAGCCATTATCAGGGCACCGGGGAGCTGTTTTTT.

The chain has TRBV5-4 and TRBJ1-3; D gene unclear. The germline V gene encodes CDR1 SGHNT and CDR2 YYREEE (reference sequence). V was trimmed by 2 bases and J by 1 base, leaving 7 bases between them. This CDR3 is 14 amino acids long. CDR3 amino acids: CASSLRGSGNTIYF. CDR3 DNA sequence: TGTGCCAGCAGCTTAAGAGGATCTGGAAACACCATATATTTT.

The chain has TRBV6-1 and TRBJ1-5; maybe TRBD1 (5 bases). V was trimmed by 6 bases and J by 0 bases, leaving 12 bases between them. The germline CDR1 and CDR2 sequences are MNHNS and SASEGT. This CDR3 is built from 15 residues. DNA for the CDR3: TGTGCCAGCAGGGGGGGGACCGGTAGCAATCAGCCCCAGCATTTT. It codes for CASRGGTGSNQPQHF.

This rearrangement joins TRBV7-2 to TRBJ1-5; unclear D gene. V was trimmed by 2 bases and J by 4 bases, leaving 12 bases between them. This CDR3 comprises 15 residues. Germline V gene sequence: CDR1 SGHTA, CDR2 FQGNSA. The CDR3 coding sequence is TGTGCCAGCAGCTTACGAGGAGGGAAGAATCAGCCCCAGCATTTT. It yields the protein CASSLRGGKNQPQHF.

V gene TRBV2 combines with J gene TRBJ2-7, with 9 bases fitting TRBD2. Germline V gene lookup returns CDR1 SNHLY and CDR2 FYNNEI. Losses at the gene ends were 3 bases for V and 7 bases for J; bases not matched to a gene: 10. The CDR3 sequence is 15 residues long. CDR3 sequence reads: CASSEGGGAVKEQYF. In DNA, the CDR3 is TGTGCCAGCAGTGAGGGCGGGGGGGCGGTCAAGGAGCAGTACTTC.

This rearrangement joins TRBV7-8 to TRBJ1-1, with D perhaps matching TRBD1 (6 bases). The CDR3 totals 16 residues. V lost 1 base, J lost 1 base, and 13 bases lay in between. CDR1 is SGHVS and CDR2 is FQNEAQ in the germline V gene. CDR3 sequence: CASSLVPPQGNTEAFF. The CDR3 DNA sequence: TGTGCCAGCAGCTTAGTTCCCCCACAGGGGAACACTGAAGCTTTCTTT.